Presented here are 11 T cell receptor beta chains from one specimen sequenced in a study of brain T cells in children with intractable seizures (dated by TCRdb to 2020 to 2022). Libraries were made using the immunoSEQ multiplex PCR assay. TCRdb provides this immuneACCESS table in a form limited to in-frame rearrangements. Some clones are lacking; in checked studies, under half of them reflect an unresolved V gene, and why the rest are absent is not known. This sample lists 65,000 to 85,000 clones; roughly 91% were detected once. The ten top clones hold approximately 1.5% of the sample. The time point label for this specimen denotes: resected brain tissue, or blood drawn just prior to surgery. This specimen was peripheral blood, taken at surgery. The source of these receptors is a boy under three years old with tuberous sclerosis and intractable seizures.

The chain links TRBV6-5 to TRBJ1-1; D possibly corresponds to TRBD1 (5 bases). Germline assignment: CDR1 MNHEY and CDR2 SVGAGI. Trimming took off 2 bases at V and 7 bases at J, with 20 bases between the two ends. CDR3 size: 16 residues. Here the CDR3 DNA reads TGTGCCAGCAGTTACGGCCCCCAAGGGACCGGGAGTGAAGCTTTCTTT. It is translated as CASSYGPQGTGSEAFF.

This clone appeared a single time. The rearrangement links TRBV3-1 (or the pseudogene TRBV3-2) to TRBJ1-3; TRBD1 might be the D (6 bases). The V gene lost 1 base and the J gene lost 3 bases, with 16 bases spanning the gap. The length of the CDR3 is 17 residues. The germline gives CDR1 LGHDT, CDR2 YNNKEL (reference sequence). CDR3 amino acids: CASSQALRGLDGNTIYF. The CDR3 nucleotides are TGTGCCAGCAGCCAAGCTTTGCGGGGGCTCGATGGAAACACCATATATTTT.

The chain links TRBV7-6 to TRBJ1-4; D is undetermined. In germline, CDR1 is SGHVS, CDR2 FNYEAQ. Trimming took off 4 bases at V and 10 bases at J, with 10 bases between the two ends. CDR3 length: 12 residues. CDR3 protein: CASSSEVGKLFF. The DNA of the CDR3 is TGTGCCAGCAGCTCCGAGGTCGGAAAACTGTTTTTT. The whole variable domain, filled in from reference TRBV7-6 and TRBJ1-4, reads GAGVSQSPRYKVTKRGQDVALRCDPISGHVSLYWYRQALGQGPEFLTYFNYEAQQDKSGLPNDRFSAERPEGSISTLTIQRTEQRDSAMYRCASSSEVGKLFFGSGTQLSVL.

The gene calls are TRBV19 and TRBJ1-5; D is perhaps TRBD1 (6 bases). Germline V CDR1 and CDR2: LNHDA, SQIVND (reference sequence). The CDR3 totals 16 residues. V was pared by 3 bases and J by 0 bases, with 12 bases between. CDR3 nucleotides: TGTGCCAGTAGTATCCTGACAGGTAATAGCAATCAGCCCCAGCATTTT. Protein product: CASSILTGNSNQPQHF. Full variable domain (remainder filled in from reference TRBV19 and TRBJ1-5): DGGITQSPKYLFRKEGQNVTLSCEQNLNHDAMYWYRQDPGQGLRLIYYSQIVNDFQKGDIAEGYSVSREKKESFPLTVTSAQKNPTAFYLCASSILTGNSNQPQHFGDGTRLSIL.

The chain has TRBV24-1 and TRBJ2-1; 7 bases match TRBD2. Germline V lookup: CDR1 KGHDR, CDR2 SFDVKD. CDR3 length: 17 amino acids. With 5 bases clipped from V and 1 base from J, the junction kept 10 bases outside the gene matches. CDR3 bases: TGTGCCACCAGTGGGGCTTTTAGCGGGTTTTCCTACAATGAGCAGTTCTTC. This sequence encodes CATSGAFSGFSYNEQFF.

The gene calls are TRBV27 and TRBJ2-5; TRBD2 might be the D (5 bases). Germline CDR1 and CDR2: MNHEY and SMNVEV (reference sequence). Deletions cut 7 bases from V and 2 bases from J, with 11 bases between. The CDR3 consists of 13 residues. The CDR3, as DNA: TGTGCCAGCAATCTCAGAGGGCAAGAGACCCAGTACTTC. Amino acids: CASNLRGQETQYF.

This chain joins TRBV14 and TRBJ2-7; D unresolved. This CDR3 contains 16 residues. CDR1 and CDR2 (germline): SGHDN, FVKESK. V was shortened by 2 bases and J by 0 bases, with 14 bases between the two germline ends. CDR3 region: CASSQYPRTVSYEQYF. CDR3 DNA sequence: TGTGCCAGCAGCCAATACCCTCGGACGGTCTCCTACGAGCAGTACTTC.

Here the CDR3 reads CSASPWTGPETQYF. CDR3 coding DNA: TGCAGTGCTAGTCCTTGGACGGGTCCGGAGACCCAGTACTTC. The chain combines TRBV20-1 with TRBJ2-5; D ambiguous. From germline, CDR1 is DFQATT and CDR2 SNEGSKA (reference sequence). Trimming took 3 bases from V and 5 from J, leaving 16 bases between them. This CDR3 has 14 residues.

This clone ranks as medium-sized. V is TRBV19 and J is TRBJ2-3, with TRBD2 identical over 11 bases. The CDR3 sequence is 16 residues long. Germline V gene lookup returns CDR1 LNHDA and CDR2 SQIVND (reference sequence). V gave up 3 bases and J gave up 4 bases; unmatched junction bases: 6. This CDR3 is CASSISSGGLPDTQYF. The CDR3 DNA sequence: TGTGCCAGTAGTATCTCTAGCGGGGGGCTCCCAGATACGCAGTATTTT.

This rearrangement joins TRBV11-3 to TRBJ1-6, with a tentative D call TRBD1 (5 bases). The V gene lost 1 base and the J gene lost 5 bases, with 15 bases spanning the gap. This CDR3 is built from 17 residues. The V gene's germline CDR1 is SGHNT and CDR2 YENEEA. The CDR3 DNA sequence: TGTGCCAGCAGCTTAGCGGTGCAGGGAAGAAATAATTCACCCCTCCACTTT. Residues: CASSLAVQGRNNSPLHF.

The gene calls are TRBV19 and TRBJ2-1; 9 nucleotides line up with TRBD2. Germline V gene data show CDR1 as LNHDA and CDR2 as SQIVND (reference sequence). V gave up 11 bases and J gave up 9 bases; unmatched junction bases: 11. This CDR3 region has 13 residues. The CDR3 sequence is CAASAGGLVEQFF. DNA for the CDR3: TGTGCCGCATCGGCGGGGGGGCTGGTTGAGCAGTTCTTC.